A selection of T cell receptor beta chains follows, all from one sample in a study of blood T cell repertoires in COVID-19. Using immunoSEQ multiplex PCR, the repertoire was profiled, and TCRdb retains in-frame clones only, with some absent. Altogether tens of thousands of clones are present, about four fifths being singletons, with the ten largest covering 8.2%. The source material was peripheral blood. The receptor set was obtained from a woman of 80 years or more with acute or convalescent COVID-19. The CDR3 runs from the conserved cysteine through the conserved F or W. A D gene is named only where the DNA matches it firmly. For some rows the clone size is stated as once, few or many, or as a class when expanded; others skip it.

.,TRBV7-6,TRBD1,TRBJ1-6,CASILRRTLQGPNSPLHF,TGTGCCAGCATCCTTAGACGGACACTACAGGGGCCTAATTCACCCCTCCACTTT
once,TRBV12-3/TRBV12-4,TRBD1,TRBJ1-3,CASTRDRRNTIYF,TGTGCCAGCACCAGGGACAGACGAAACACCATATATTTT
.,TRBV4-1,.,TRBJ1-6,CASSQEHDRLSPLHF,TGCGCCAGCAGCCAAGAGCACGACAGATTATCACCCCTCCACTTT
.,TRBV5-5,.,TRBJ2-5,CASSSTGNWETQYF,TGTGCCAGCAGCAGTACAGGGAATTGGGAGACCCAGTACTTC
once,TRBV2,TRBD1,TRBJ1-4,CASTPDRGGTNEKLFF,TGTGCCAGCACCCCGGACAGGGGCGGGACTAATGAAAAACTGTTTTTT
.,TRBV18,.,TRBJ2-2,CASSPLLQGNTGELFF,TGTGCCAGCTCACCACTTTTACAGGGGAACACCGGGGAGCTGTTTTTT
.,TRBV3-1/TRBV3-2,.,TRBJ1-1,CASSHGRGAFF,TGTGCCAGCAGCCATGGACGGGGGGCTTTCTTT
.,TRBV5-1,.,TRBJ1-1,CASSTGYTEAFF,TGCGCCAGCAGTACAGGTTACACTGAAGCTTTCTTT
.,TRBV7-3,.,TRBJ2-3,CASSLMPGGSGDSDTQYF,TGTGCCAGCAGCTTAATGCCTGGGGGTAGCGGGGACAGTGATACGCAGTATTTT
few,TRBV2,.,TRBJ1-6,CASTQGNSPLHF,TGTGCCAGCACTCAGGGTAATTCACCCCTCCACTTT
.,TRBV20-1,.,TRBJ1-2,CSARGVSGYTF,TGCAGTGCCCGTGGAGTGTCGGGCTACACCTTC
few,TRBV12-3/TRBV12-4,.,TRBJ2-2,CASSPTPTGELFF,TGTGCCAGCAGCCCGACACCCACCGGGGAGCTGTTTTTT
.,TRBV5-8,TRBD2,TRBJ2-1,CASSLARLAGGLYNEQFF,TGTGCCAGCAGCTTGGCCCGACTAGCGGGAGGGTTATACAATGAGCAGTTCTTC
.,TRBV6-6,TRBD2,TRBJ2-1,CASSYVSGRGNNEQFF,TGTGCCAGCAGTTACGTTAGCGGGAGGGGTAACAATGAGCAGTTCTTC
.,TRBV3-1/TRBV3-2,TRBD1,TRBJ1-2,CASSRSGTGTIGYTF,TGTGCCAGCAGCCGGTCCGGGACAGGGACGATAGGCTACACCTTC
.,TRBV27,TRBD1,TRBJ1-6,CASGGTVYDSPLHF,TGTGCCAGCGGAGGGACAGTGTATGATTCACCCCTCCACTTT
.,TRBV28,.,TRBJ2-7,CASSLAENLSYEQYF,TGTGCCAGCAGTTTGGCGGAAAACCTCTCCTACGAGCAGTACTTC
.,TRBV15,.,TRBJ2-6,CATSDRSLGSGANVLTF,TGTGCCACCAGCGACAGGTCCCTAGGGTCTGGGGCCAACGTCCTGACTTTC
.,TRBV15,.,TRBJ1-4,CATSRGGQSNEKLFF,TGTGCCACCAGCAGAGGAGGGCAGTCAAATGAAAAACTGTTTTTT
.,TRBV30,.,TRBJ2-1,CAWSVQSEQFF,TGTGCCTGGAGTGTACAAAGTGAGCAGTTCTTC
.,TRBV11-2,TRBD1,TRBJ2-7,CASSPRQGAYEQYF,TGTGCCAGCAGCCCAAGACAGGGGGCATACGAGCAGTACTTC
.,TRBV3-1/TRBV3-2,.,TRBJ1-1,CASSQFRWPDKAFF,TGTGCCAGCAGCCAATTTCGATGGCCAGACAAAGCTTTCTTT
.,TRBV5-5,.,TRBJ2-3,CASSLAPLGDTQYF,TGTGCCAGCAGCTTGGCCCCTCTCGGGGATACGCAGTATTTT
large,TRBV4-1,TRBD1,TRBJ1-2,CASSQGPGQGTYGYTF,TGCGCCAGCAGCCAAGGGCCGGGACAGGGGACCTATGGCTACACCTTC
.,TRBV27,.,TRBJ1-1,CASRAYSINTEAFF,TGTGCCAGCAGAGCTTACAGTATCAACACTGAAGCTTTCTTT
.,TRBV5-1,.,TRBJ1-2,CASSLARGHIDGYTF,TGCGCCAGCAGCTTGGCCAGGGGTCACATAGATGGCTACACCTTC
.,TRBV7-9,.,TRBJ2-5,CASSSTAGTGQETQYF,TGTGCCAGCAGCTCCACTGCGGGAACAGGACAAGAGACCCAGTACTTC
.,TRBV6-1,.,TRBJ2-2,CASSPEVLAGELFF,TGTGCCAGCAGTCCCGAGGTGTTGGCCGGGGAGCTGTTTTTT
.,TRBV4-1,.,TRBJ2-3,CASSQDRGTDTQYF,TGCGCCAGCAGCCAAGACAGGGGCACAGATACGCAGTATTTT
.,TRBV28,TRBD1,TRBJ2-3,CASSHVDRGRDTQYF,TGTGCCAGCAGTCACGTCGACAGGGGGCGGGATACGCAGTATTTT
.,TRBV24-1,.,TRBJ1-2,CATSEPGQIYGYTF,TGTGCCACCAGTGAACCCGGACAGATATATGGCTACACCTTC
.,TRBV18,TRBD1,TRBJ2-1,CASSPMDRSYNEQFF,TGTGCCAGCTCACCCATGGACAGGAGCTACAATGAGCAGTTCTTC
.,TRBV27,TRBD1,TRBJ1-1,CASSRRDRGGEAFF,TGTGCCAGCAGTCGCCGGGACAGGGGGGGTGAAGCTTTCTTT
.,TRBV2,TRBD1,TRBJ1-6,CASTGAGGSPLHF,TGTGCCAGCACAGGCGCAGGGGGTTCACCCCTCCACTTT
many,TRBV24-1,TRBD2,TRBJ2-1,CATSDSAGNLDEQFF,TGTGCCACCAGTGATTCAGCGGGAAATTTAGATGAGCAGTTCTTC
.,TRBV20-1,.,TRBJ2-7,CSAGDTYEQYF,TGCAGTGCTGGTGACACCTACGAGCAGTACTTC
.,TRBV6-5,.,TRBJ1-5,CASFFGGNQPQHF,TGTGCCAGCTTTTTTGGGGGGAATCAGCCCCAGCATTTT
.,TRBV5-1,TRBD2,TRBJ2-2,CASSWGGTGELFF,TGCGCCAGCAGCTGGGGAGGGACCGGGGAGCTGTTTTTT
.,TRBV24-1,TRBD2,TRBJ2-1,CATSASSGLAASVYNEQFF,TGTGCCACCAGTGCCTCCTCAGGACTAGCGGCATCGGTGTACAATGAGCAGTTCTTC
.,TRBV5-4,.,TRBJ1-1,CASSSGQTRSTEAFF,TGTGCCAGCAGTTCAGGACAGACCAGGAGCACTGAAGCTTTCTTT
.,TRBV11-2,.,TRBJ2-5,CASSLAGVSQETQYF,TGTGCCAGCAGCTTAGCGGGGGTCTCCCAAGAGACCCAGTACTTC
few,TRBV9,.,TRBJ1-2,CASSVVPEAFYGYTF,TGTGCCAGCAGCGTAGTCCCCGAGGCCTTCTATGGCTACACCTTC
.,TRBV12-5,TRBD2,TRBJ2-2,CASGPRLAGGTQPNTGELFF,TGTGCTAGTGGTCCGCGACTAGCGGGGGGTACACAACCGAACACCGGGGAGCTGTTTTTT
.,TRBV29-1,.,TRBJ2-2,CSVEDGLAETTGELFF,TGCAGCGTTGAAGATGGGCTAGCCGAAACCACCGGGGAGCTGTTTTTT
.,TRBV9,.,TRBJ2-5,CASSVGLTVQETQYF,TGTGCCAGCAGCGTAGGGTTAACAGTCCAAGAGACCCAGTACTTC
.,TRBV28,.,TRBJ1-2,CASRNGLVYGYTF,TGTGCCAGCAGAAACGGTCTGGTTTATGGCTACACCTTC
once,TRBV7-9,TRBD1,TRBJ2-1,CASSRTGVNEQFF,TGTGCCAGCAGTAGGACAGGGGTAAATGAGCAGTTCTTC
.,TRBV19,TRBD1,TRBJ1-1,CASSPQGARYGEAFF,TGTGCCAGTAGTCCGCAGGGGGCAAGATACGGTGAAGCTTTCTTT
.,TRBV18,TRBD1,TRBJ2-1,CASSETGTGYNEQFF,TGTGCCAGCTCCGAGACCGGGACAGGCTACAATGAGCAGTTCTTC
.,TRBV2,TRBD2,TRBJ2-3,CASRGLAAQATQYF,TGTGCCAGCAGAGGACTAGCGGCACAAGCTACGCAGTATTTT
.,TRBV25-1,.,TRBJ1-2,CASTSATYGYTF,TGTGCCAGCACCAGTGCAACCTATGGCTACACCTTC
.,TRBV27,.,TRBJ1-1,CASSLSRVNTEAFF,TGTGCCAGCAGTTTAAGTCGAGTCAACACTGAAGCTTTCTTT
.,TRBV28,.,TRBJ1-4,CASSSPRGIDEKLFF,TGTGCCAGCAGTTCCCCCAGGGGCATAGATGAAAAACTGTTTTTT
few,TRBV9,TRBD2,TRBJ2-3,CASSDAAGASTDTQYF,TGTGCCAGCAGCGACGCAGCGGGAGCAAGCACAGATACGCAGTATTTT